This is a list of T cell receptor beta chains from one sample in a study of shared T cell receptors in the human thymus. Some clones are missing from TCRdb's copy, which holds only in-frame ones; the method was immunoSEQ multiplex PCR. The table includes hundreds of thousands of clones, approximately 87% detected once. These data were likewise used in another study, on human thymus T cells.

The sample was thymocytes. These receptors all come from a boy younger than two with a congenital heart defect. Both conserved end residues are part of each CDR3. The order of the fields is V gene, J gene, D gene, clone size, CDR3 DNA, CDR3 protein. The D gene is left open where the match is weak. Expanded clones are given a class, and other clones once, few, many or no size at all.

V gene: TRBV7-6
J gene: TRBJ2-2
D gene: TRBD2
clone size: NA
CDR3 DNA: TGTGCCAGCAGGAGACCGGGACTAGCGGGGGACACCGGGGAGCTGTTTTTT
CDR3 protein: CASRRPGLAGDTGELFF

V gene: TRBV27
J gene: TRBJ2-7
D gene: TRBD1
clone size: NA
CDR3 DNA: TGTGCCAGCAGTTTGAGGTTGGGCAGGGGGATCTACGAGCAGTACTTC
CDR3 protein: CASSLRLGRGIYEQYF

V gene: TRBV30
J gene: TRBJ2-7
D gene: NA
clone size: once
CDR3 DNA: TGTGCCTGGAGTGTACCAGAATCCTACGAGCAGTACTTC
CDR3 protein: CAWSVPESYEQYF

V gene: TRBV5-6
J gene: TRBJ2-5
D gene: TRBD2
clone size: NA
CDR3 DNA: TGTGCCAGCAGCTTGAGGGGGACTAGCGGGAGACGGAACTTC
CDR3 protein: CASSLRGTSGRRNF

V gene: TRBV20-1
J gene: TRBJ2-5
D gene: NA
clone size: NA
CDR3 DNA: TGCAGTGCCGAGGTAAAGACCCAGTACTTC
CDR3 protein: CSAEVKTQYF

V gene: TRBV6-5
J gene: TRBJ2-2
D gene: NA
clone size: NA
CDR3 DNA: TGTGCCAGCAGTTACATGCGGACCGGGGAGCTGTTTTTT
CDR3 protein: CASSYMRTGELFF

V gene: TRBV5-1
J gene: TRBJ2-3
D gene: TRBD2
clone size: few
CDR3 DNA: TGCGCCAGCAGCTTGCAGACTAGCGGGGGTTCGGATACGCAGTATTTT
CDR3 protein: CASSLQTSGGSDTQYF

V gene: TRBV23-1
J gene: TRBJ2-3
D gene: TRBD2
clone size: NA
CDR3 DNA: TGCGCCAGCAGTCAATCCCCCTGGGGCGGGGGGACAGATACGCAGTATTTT
CDR3 protein: CASSQSPWGGGTDTQYF

V gene: TRBV7-2
J gene: TRBJ2-3
D gene: NA
clone size: NA
CDR3 DNA: TGTGCCAGCAGCTTAGGCCTTAGCGAGACCAGGAGCACAGATACGCAGTATTTT
CDR3 protein: CASSLGLSETRSTDTQYF

V gene: TRBV14
J gene: TRBJ2-7
D gene: TRBD2
clone size: NA
CDR3 DNA: TGTGCCAGCAGCCCGTCGGAGACTAGCGGATCCTACGAGCAGTACTTC
CDR3 protein: CASSPSETSGSYEQYF

V gene: TRBV28
J gene: TRBJ1-4
D gene: TRBD1
clone size: NA
CDR3 DNA: TGTGCCAGCAGTTTCCGGACAGGGGGTGGGGAAAAACTGTTTTTT
CDR3 protein: CASSFRTGGGEKLFF

V gene: TRBV7-9
J gene: TRBJ2-3
D gene: NA
clone size: NA
CDR3 DNA: TGTGCCAGCAGCTCGACCAGGGGCCTAGGGGATACGCAGTATTTT
CDR3 protein: CASSSTRGLGDTQYF

V gene: TRBV7-8
J gene: TRBJ2-1
D gene: TRBD2
clone size: NA
CDR3 DNA: TGTGCCAGCAGCTTGGCTACTAGCGGGAGCTCCTACAATGAGCAGTTCTTC
CDR3 protein: CASSLATSGSSYNEQFF

V gene: TRBV9
J gene: TRBJ1-5
D gene: TRBD1
clone size: NA
CDR3 DNA: TGTGCCAGCAGCTCCACCGGGACAGGGAGTCAGCCCCAGCATTTT
CDR3 protein: CASSSTGTGSQPQHF

V gene: TRBV7-7
J gene: TRBJ1-1
D gene: NA
clone size: NA
CDR3 DNA: TGTGCTAGCAGCTTAATGGAGGGCAGAGAAGCTTTCTTT
CDR3 protein: CASSLMEGREAFF

V gene: TRBV4-3
J gene: TRBJ2-7
D gene: TRBD1
clone size: NA
CDR3 DNA: TGCGCCAGCAGCCGCAGAACCGGGACAGGGACCTACGAGCAGTACTTC
CDR3 protein: CASSRRTGTGTYEQYF

V gene: TRBV28
J gene: TRBJ2-3
D gene: TRBD2
clone size: few
CDR3 DNA: TGTGCCAGCAGTTTCCCCGGGAGGGCCGGGACAGATACGCAGTATTTT
CDR3 protein: CASSFPGRAGTDTQYF

V gene: TRBV6-1
J gene: TRBJ1-1
D gene: NA
clone size: once
CDR3 DNA: TGTGCCAGCAGTGCCGTACCACGGGACTGGTGCTTCTTT
CDR3 protein: CASSAVPRDWCFF

V gene: TRBV6-4
J gene: TRBJ2-3
D gene: NA
clone size: NA
CDR3 DNA: TGTGCCAGCAGTGACTCAAGCCCTCTAGCAGGAGGATTAGATACGCAGTATTTT
CDR3 protein: CASSDSSPLAGGLDTQYF

V gene: TRBV10-3
J gene: TRBJ1-5
D gene: NA
clone size: NA
CDR3 DNA: TGTGCCATCAGTGAATCGGGGGTCAATCAGCCCCAGCATTTT
CDR3 protein: CAISESGVNQPQHF

V gene: TRBV11-2
J gene: TRBJ2-3
D gene: TRBD2
clone size: NA
CDR3 DNA: TGTGCCAGCAGCACTCCATCCTTAGCGGGAGGGTTTTGTGATACGCAGTATTTT
CDR3 protein: CASSTPSLAGGFCDTQYF

V gene: TRBV4-1
J gene: TRBJ2-7
D gene: NA
clone size: NA
CDR3 DNA: TGCGCCAGCAGTCAAGGAGGTGACTACGAGCAGTACTTC
CDR3 protein: CASSQGGDYEQYF

V gene: TRBV5-5
J gene: TRBJ2-3
D gene: TRBD2
clone size: NA
CDR3 DNA: TGTGCCAGCAGCTTGGGAGGGACTAGTCTCGACCCTAGCACAGATACGCAGTATTTT
CDR3 protein: CASSLGGTSLDPSTDTQYF

V gene: TRBV11-3
J gene: TRBJ2-1
D gene: TRBD2
clone size: few
CDR3 DNA: TGTGCCAGCAGCTACGGTACCACTAGCGGCCAGAATGAGCAGTTCTTC
CDR3 protein: CASSYGTTSGQNEQFF

V gene: TRBV7-6
J gene: TRBJ2-4
D gene: TRBD1
clone size: once
CDR3 DNA: TGTGCCAGCAGCTTAGAACAGGGGGGCATCGGCAAAAACATTCAGTACTTC
CDR3 protein: CASSLEQGGIGKNIQYF

V gene: TRBV7-4
J gene: TRBJ2-5
D gene: TRBD2
clone size: NA
CDR3 DNA: TGTGCCAGCAGCTGGGGGGGCTCCCTTTCGGTAGCGGGACTCCTCGGGGAAGAGACCCAGTACTTC
CDR3 protein: CASSWGGSLSVAGLLGEETQYF

V gene: TRBV6-6
J gene: TRBJ2-7
D gene: NA
clone size: few
CDR3 DNA: TGTGCCAGCCGCAGGGAACGCGAGCAGTACTTC
CDR3 protein: CASRREREQYF

V gene: TRBV7-2
J gene: TRBJ2-5
D gene: TRBD2
clone size: NA
CDR3 DNA: TGTGCCAGCAGCTTAGTGACTAGCGGGGGCGACCAGTACTTC
CDR3 protein: CASSLVTSGGDQYF

V gene: TRBV11-2
J gene: TRBJ2-7
D gene: TRBD2
clone size: NA
CDR3 DNA: TGTGCCAGCAGCTCCCAGCGGGAGGGCCGCCCCTACGAGCAGTACTTC
CDR3 protein: CASSSQREGRPYEQYF

V gene: TRBV6-1
J gene: TRBJ2-7
D gene: NA
clone size: few
CDR3 DNA: TGTGCCAGCAGTGAAATGGATGAGCGCTCCTACGAGCAGTACTTC
CDR3 protein: CASSEMDERSYEQYF

V gene: TRBV25-1
J gene: TRBJ2-1
D gene: TRBD2
clone size: NA
CDR3 DNA: TGTGCCAGCAGTGAATATAGCGGGAGGGGCCTTTGGGGCAATGAGCAGTTCTTC
CDR3 protein: CASSEYSGRGLWGNEQFF

V gene: TRBV5-1
J gene: TRBJ2-2
D gene: NA
clone size: NA
CDR3 DNA: TGCGCCAGCAGCTTAAGAACCGGGACTGAATTCACCGGGGAGCTGTTTTTT
CDR3 protein: CASSLRTGTEFTGELFF

V gene: TRBV11-3
J gene: TRBJ2-5
D gene: NA
clone size: NA
CDR3 DNA: TGTGCCAGCAGCTTTAGGACAGACCAAGAGACCCAGTACTTC
CDR3 protein: CASSFRTDQETQYF

V gene: TRBV27
J gene: TRBJ2-7
D gene: NA
clone size: NA
CDR3 DNA: TGTGCCAGCAGTTTAGAGGAGGGACAGTTCTACGAGCAGTACTTC
CDR3 protein: CASSLEEGQFYEQYF

V gene: TRBV11-2
J gene: TRBJ2-3
D gene: TRBD2
clone size: NA
CDR3 DNA: TGTGCCAGCAGCTTAGTTAGGGGACTAGCGGGAAAAGGAGATACGCAGTATTTT
CDR3 protein: CASSLVRGLAGKGDTQYF

V gene: TRBV14
J gene: TRBJ2-7
D gene: NA
clone size: NA
CDR3 DNA: TGTGCCAGCAGCCAAGTTTCAGGCGAGCAGTACTTC
CDR3 protein: CASSQVSGEQYF

V gene: TRBV5-1
J gene: TRBJ2-5
D gene: NA
clone size: NA
CDR3 DNA: TGCGCCAGCAGCGGACTTCGGTGGGAGCCCCAAGAGACCCAGTACTTC
CDR3 protein: CASSGLRWEPQETQYF

V gene: TRBV5-1
J gene: TRBJ1-3
D gene: TRBD1
clone size: NA
CDR3 DNA: TGCGCCAGCAGCTTGGGACAGGGTGGAAACACCATATATTTT
CDR3 protein: CASSLGQGGNTIYF

V gene: TRBV25-1
J gene: TRBJ2-3
D gene: NA
clone size: few
CDR3 DNA: TGTGCCAGCAGTGCCCCCCCCCAGGGGAGTGGGACAGATACGCAGTATTTT
CDR3 protein: CASSAPPQGSGTDTQYF

V gene: TRBV4-3
J gene: TRBJ2-7
D gene: TRBD1
clone size: NA
CDR3 DNA: TGCGCCAGCAGCCAAGACCCTGGACAGGCGAACTCCTACGAGCAGTACTTC
CDR3 protein: CASSQDPGQANSYEQYF

V gene: TRBV6-5
J gene: TRBJ1-1
D gene: TRBD1
clone size: NA
CDR3 DNA: TGTGCCAGCAGGCGAGGGACAGGGGCTGAAGCTTTCTTT
CDR3 protein: CASRRGTGAEAFF

V gene: TRBV4-2
J gene: TRBJ2-5
D gene: TRBD2
clone size: once
CDR3 DNA: TGTGCCAGCAGCCGCCTGGGGGGTAGCGGGAGGGGGCATCAAGAGACCCAGTACTTC
CDR3 protein: CASSRLGGSGRGHQETQYF

V gene: TRBV27
J gene: TRBJ2-1
D gene: TRBD2
clone size: NA
CDR3 DNA: TGTGCCAGCAGTCCCCGAGCGGGAGGGTCCTACAATGAGCAGTTCTTC
CDR3 protein: CASSPRAGGSYNEQFF

V gene: TRBV27
J gene: TRBJ2-7
D gene: NA
clone size: once
CDR3 DNA: TGTGCCAGCAGTCCAAATCCACCTTTGGACAGATACTCCTACGAGCAGTACTTC
CDR3 protein: CASSPNPPLDRYSYEQYF

V gene: TRBV5-1
J gene: TRBJ1-2
D gene: NA
clone size: NA
CDR3 DNA: TGCGCCAGCAGCTTGGAACGGTTCTATGGCTACACCTTC
CDR3 protein: CASSLERFYGYTF